Detailed here is one T cell receptor beta chain. The antigen remains unidentified. Amplification used 60 Vbeta primers and 13 Jbeta primers. TCRdb's table, derived via immunoSEQ multiplex PCR, lists solely in-frame clones and lacks some. The sample consists of roughly 190,000 clones, 79% of them appearing once. The data were obtained in a study of cytomegalovirus exposure and HLA in healthy donors. Germline V gene lookup returns CDR1 MDHEN and CDR2 SYDVKM. There are 16 residues in the CDR3. The V segment lost 2 bases and the J segment 8 bases; nucleotides outside the gene matches: 8. Broader study findings: The study dropped some indistinguishable V segments, TRBV6-2 and TRBV6-3 among them.

The specimen was PBMCs. This TCR came from a woman aged 45-65 years in good health and CMV-seronegative. The chain employs TRBV28 and TRBJ1-4; 10 positions agree with TRBD1. The CDR3 region has the DNA TGTGCCAGCAGTTTAGCAGGACAGGGGGTGCAGGAAAAACTGTTTTTT. This translates into CASSLAGQGVQEKLFF.